One sample yielded the 24 T cell receptor beta chains listed below, sequenced in a study of T cells in Graves' hyperthyroidism and ophthalmopathy. Researchers took RNA transcripts and amplified the TCR beta CDR3 regions from them. The HTBI set primed first-round TCR CDR3 RT-PCR. TCRdb called the multiplex PCR reads again in MiXCR, with one record for every CDR3 protein. Of roughly 600,000 distinct CDR3 sequences in the sample, around 15% were seen once. The sequenced material came from blood. The receptors stem from a woman aged 45-59 years with Graves' ophthalmopathy.

This clonotype was detected ten times or more. J is TRBJ2-2 and V is TRBV28, with D hard to call. CDR3 length: 14 amino acids. V was cut by 5 bases and J by 5 bases, with 12 bases left in between. Germline V gives CDR1 MDHEN, CDR2 SYDVKM. The CDR3 protein is CASSPPRWTGELFF. For the CDR3, the DNA is TGTGCCAGCAGTCCCCCGCGGTGGACCGGGGAGCTGTTTTTT.

CDR3 protein: CATSLGSRSNQPQHF. CDR3 DNA: TGTGCCACCAGCCTTGGGTCTAGAAGCAATCAGCCCCAGCATTTT. The chain uses TRBV15 and TRBJ1-5; D unresolved. Trimming stripped 5 bases from V and 1 base from J, with 12 bases between. The CDR3 is made up of 15 amino acids. Germline V gene data show CDR1 as LNHNV and CDR2 as YYDKDF (reference sequence).

The rearrangement links TRBV5-6 to TRBJ1-3, with no clear D. The CDR3 is 15 amino acids. Between the trimmed V and J ends, which lost 4 bases and 2 bases, there was a span of 13 bases. Germline CDR1 SGHDT, CDR2 YYEEEE. The CDR3 DNA is TGTGCCAGCAGCGGAACGGAAGCCCCTGGAAACACCATATATTTT. Translated: CASSGTEAPGNTIYF.

This clonotype has at least ten counts. V and J are TRBV29-1 and TRBJ2-3; the D gene is possibly TRBD2 (6 bases). This CDR3 has 10 residues. The germline gives CDR1 SQVTM, CDR2 ANQGSEA. V gave up 6 bases and J gave up 5 bases, with 6 bases separating them. CDR3 region: CSVGLDTQYF. DNA for the CDR3: TGCAGCGTGGGACTAGATACGCAGTATTTT.

This clonotype was seen repeatedly, ten times or more. The gene calls are TRBV7-8 and TRBJ2-5, with 13 bases matching TRBD2. This CDR3 comprises 15 residues. Germline-derived CDR1 and CDR2 are SGHVS and FQNEAQ. V shed 5 bases and J 4 bases; nucleotides not matched to a gene: 4. CDR3: CASSPLAGGGETQYF. The CDR3 region has the DNA TGTGCCAGCAGCCCACTAGCGGGAGGGGGAGAGACCCAGTACTTC.

This clonotype turned up a few times. The chain uses TRBV28 and TRBJ1-6, with unresolved D. Germline V gene sequence: CDR1 MDHEN, CDR2 SYDVKM. V was cut by 5 bases and J by 7 bases, with 12 bases left in between. The CDR3 spans 14 residues. The DNA of the CDR3 is TGTGCCAGCAGTCCCGTTGGGGTAAATTCACCCCTCCACTTT. As protein: CASSPVGVNSPLHF.

The chain links TRBV11-2 to TRBJ2-7; tentative D call: TRBD1 (6 bases). The V and J ends lost 7 bases and 9 bases respectively, with 25 bases between them. CDR3 length: 15 residues. In germline, CDR1 is SGHAT, CDR2 FQNNGV. The CDR3, as DNA: TGTGCCAGCACCCAGGGGAGTGCAGACCGTAGGGGGCAGTACTTC. This codes for CASTQGSADRRGQYF.

This clonotype was counted ten times or more. The chain has TRBV7-9 and TRBJ2-3; D is ambiguous. V dropped 2 bases and J dropped 2 bases, with 5 bases sitting between them. The CDR3 sequence is 13 residues long. The germline CDR1 and CDR2 sequences are SEHNR and FQNEAQ (reference sequence). The CDR3 here is CASSLPATDTQYF. CDR3 in DNA: TGTGCCAGCAGCTTACCGGCCACAGATACGCAGTATTTT.

The J gene is TRBJ1-5, the V gene TRBV18, with D possibly being TRBD1 (5 bases). The V and J ends lost 5 bases and 4 bases respectively, with 9 bases between them. The CDR3 runs 13 residues. Germline V lookup: CDR1 KGHSH, CDR2 LQKENI. CDR3 DNA: TGTGCCAGCTCAACCGGGACGAATCAGCCCCAGCATTTT. Translation gives CASSTGTNQPQHF.

The chain employs TRBV2 and TRBJ2-1; 13 bases line up with TRBD2. V lost 6 bases and J lost 6; bases outside the gene matches: 17. The germline V gene has CDR1 SNHLY and CDR2 FYNNEI. The CDR3 loop spans 19 amino acids. CDR3 in amino acids: CASRGLGGTSGTGGNEQFF. CDR3 DNA: TGTGCCAGCAGGGGTTTGGGTGGGACTAGCGGGACCGGGGGCAATGAGCAGTTCTTC.

This clonotype was recorded at least ten times. The CDR3 reads CSARDSGQGTDTQYF. CDR3 in DNA: TGCAGTGCTAGAGACTCGGGACAGGGAACAGATACGCAGTATTTT. The chain carries TRBV20-1 and TRBJ2-3; 9 bases align to TRBD1. Germline CDR1 and CDR2: DFQATT and SNEGSKA (reference sequence). V was pared by 0 bases and J by 3 bases, with 4 bases of the junction left unmatched. The CDR3 contains 15 residues.

This clonotype came up many times. The V call is TRBV12-3 or TRBV12-4, the J call TRBJ2-3, with a tentative D call TRBD2 (6 bases). This CDR3 is 14 amino acids long. Trimming took 6 bases from V and 6 from J, leaving 16 bases between them. The CDR3, as DNA: TGTGCCAGCAGCGACAGTGCCGCGGGGGATACGCAGTATTTT. The encoded protein is CASSDSAAGDTQYF.

Comment on this clonotype: The junction and the germline gene differ at one end; a read error may be behind it. The rearrangement links TRBV27 to TRBJ1-1; possibly TRBD1 for D (5 bases). CDR3 length: 13 amino acids. Germline V gives CDR1 MNHEY, CDR2 SMNVEV (reference sequence). CDR3 region: CTSSGTNIPRAFF. The CDR3 nucleotides read TGTACCAGCAGCGGGACCAACATCCCGCGGGCTTTCTTT.

This clonotype was found a few times. The chain is built from TRBV9 and TRBJ2-5, with D perhaps matching TRBD2 (6 bases). The V end lost 6 bases, the J end lost 4 bases, and 19 bases lay between the germline ends. Germline assignment: CDR1 SGDLS and CDR2 YYNGEE. The CDR3 is made up of 15 amino acids. CDR3 sequence (DNA): TGTGCCAGCAACCTCGGAGGGCCGCCGGGAGAGACCCAGTACTTC. Translating it yields CASNLGGPPGETQYF.

The chain employs TRBV19 and TRBJ2-6, with D perhaps matching TRBD2 (5 bases). The germline V gene has CDR1 LNHDA and CDR2 SQIVND (reference sequence). This CDR3 is 16 amino acids long. V lost 4 bases to trimming and J lost 2 bases, with 12 bases between them. The CDR3 coding sequence is TGTGCCAGTAGTACGGGGAAATCCACTGGGGCCAACGTCCTGACTTTC. Protein product: CASSTGKSTGANVLTF.

The genes are TRBV9 and TRBJ2-7; 9 nucleotides agree with TRBD2. V shed 0 bases, J shed 2 bases, and the junction held 3 bases outside the gene matches. Germline CDR1 is SGDLS and CDR2 is YYNGEE. The CDR3 loop spans 15 amino acids. Here the CDR3 reads CASSVGSSGTYEQYF. CDR3 sequence (DNA): TGTGCCAGCAGCGTAGGATCTAGCGGGACCTACGAGCAGTACTTC.

This clonotype was recorded at least ten times. V gene TRBV20-1 combines with J gene TRBJ1-1, with unresolved D. CDR3 length: 15 residues. The germline V gene encodes CDR1 DFQATT and CDR2 SNEGSKA (reference sequence). The V end was cut by 3 bases, the J end by 4 bases, with 18 bases between. CDR3 loop: CSAREVPPLGTEAFF. For the CDR3, the DNA is TGCAGTGCTAGGGAGGTTCCCCCGCTGGGCACTGAAGCTTTCTTT.

The rearrangement uses TRBV10-3 and TRBJ2-4; 8 bases are shared with TRBD1. Germline V gene data show CDR1 as ENHRY and CDR2 as SYGVKD. After removal of 6 bases from V and 8 bases from J, the junction contained 12 bases not matched to a gene. The CDR3 runs to 15 residues. The CDR3 DNA sequence: TGTGCCATCAGCCCTGGACAGGGAGAGAGGTACATTCAGTACTTC. This translates into CAISPGQGERYIQYF.

For this clonotype: Given a much more abundant clone one base away, this may be a read error. The rearrangement uses TRBV5-1 and TRBJ2-3; 12 bases line up with TRBD2. Germline loops: CDR1 SGHRS, CDR2 YFSETQ. CDR3 length: 15 residues. The CDR3 is CAGSTSGGSTDTQYF. CDR3 bases: TGCGCCGGCAGCACTAGCGGGGGGAGCACAGATACGCAGTATTTT.

CDR3 sequence (DNA): TGTGCCAGCAGAATACCACGGGGAGATACGCAGTATTTT. Translated, it gives CASRIPRGDTQYF. The chain links TRBV4-2 to TRBJ2-3, with a weak D call TRBD2 (5 bases). Germline CDR1 and CDR2: LGHNA and YNFKEQ. Trimming took off 6 bases at V and 5 bases at J, with 12 bases between the two ends. CDR3 length: 13 amino acids.

V usage is TRBV2 and J usage is TRBJ2-1, with D possibly being TRBD2 (9 bases). The length of the CDR3 is 17 residues. Germline CDR1 and CDR2: SNHLY and FYNNEI. V lost 4 bases and J lost 4, with 20 bases in between. For the CDR3, the DNA is TGTGCCAGCAGTGGGACAGGGACTAGCTCTCTGTACAATGAGCAGTTCTTC. Translated: CASSGTGTSSLYNEQFF. Looking up the rest from reference TRBV2 and TRBJ2-1 gives the full variable domain: EPEVTQTPSHQVTQMGQEVILRCVPISNHLYFYWYRQILGQKVEFLVSFYNNEISEKSEIFDDQFSVERPDGSNFTLKIRSTKLEDSAMYFCASSGTGTSSLYNEQFFGPGTRLTVL.

This clonotype was seen many times. V gene TRBV5-1 combines with J gene TRBJ2-3; 11 bases match TRBD2. V was pared by 4 bases and J by 4 bases, with 5 bases of the junction left unmatched. Per germline, CDR1 SGHRS and CDR2 YFSETQ. The CDR3 runs to 15 residues. CDR3 in amino acids: CASSNSGRGADTQYF. The CDR3 DNA follows: TGCGCCAGCAGCAATAGCGGGAGGGGTGCAGATACGCAGTATTTT.

This clonotype was picked up many times. The chain carries TRBV6-2 or TRBV6-3 and TRBJ2-3; the match to TRBD2 covers 10 bases. This CDR3 comprises 19 residues. The V and J ends lost 6 bases and 0 bases, in that order; junction bases with no gene match: 15. Germline lookup yields CDR1 MNHEY and CDR2 SVGEGT. DNA of the CDR3: TGTGCCAGCAGACACCCGGGACTAGCGTACCCAAACAGCACAGATACGCAGTATTTT. Residues: CASRHPGLAYPNSTDTQYF.

This sequence joins TRBV6-1 and TRBJ2-2; 10 bases fit TRBD1. Per the germline V gene, CDR1 is MNHNS and CDR2 is SASEGT. Trimming cost V 5 bases and J 6 bases; bases outside gene matches: 3. The CDR3 length is 14 residues. CDR3 DNA: TGTGCCAGCAGTAACGGACAGGGGGCCGGGGAGCTGTTTTTT. It specifies CASSNGQGAGELFF.